These T cell receptor beta chains were read from a single sample in a study of shared clonotypes between healthy human individuals. Measured with immunoSEQ multiplex PCR; TCRdb has only the in-frame clones, and not every one. This sample has 1.5 million to 1.9 million clones, with roughly 98% found just once. The sequenced sample was naive CD4+ T cells sorted from blood. Receptor source: a man aged 30-40 years in good health. Both conserved end residues are part of each CDR3. The D gene is left open where the match is weak. Part of the rows lack a size; the others show once, few, many or a class for expanded clones.

TGCGCCAGCAGTACTAGGGGTTTGGGCACCGGGGAGCTGTTTTTT CASSTRGLGTGELFF NA NA TRBJ2-2 TRBV5-1
TGTGCCAGCAGCCCTCCGACAACCCCTCTGCTCACTGAAGCTTTCTTT CASSPPTTPLLTEAFF NA NA TRBJ1-1 TRBV7-9
TGTGCCAGCTCACCAAGCAGCCATAGCAATCAGCCCCAGCATTTT CASSPSSHSNQPQHF NA NA TRBJ1-5 TRBV18
TGTGCCAGCAGCTGGCTGACTAGCGGGAGACGGGGTGAGCAGTTCTTC CASSWLTSGRRGEQFF TRBD2 NA TRBJ2-1 TRBV7-9
TGTGCCAGCAGTTTTGGAGGGCCTCAAGGAGAGACCCAGTACTTC CASSFGGPQGETQYF NA NA TRBJ2-5 TRBV28
TGTGCCAGCGCATACGGGGGCGCGACCACTGAAGCTTTCTTT CASAYGGATTEAFF NA NA TRBJ1-1 TRBV28
TGTGCCAGCAGTGAAGACTACTCCTACAATGAGCAGTTCTTC CASSEDYSYNEQFF NA NA TRBJ2-1 TRBV2
TGTGCCAGCTCACCAGATAGAACAGAACAAGAAAAACTGTTTTTT CASSPDRTEQEKLFF NA NA TRBJ1-4 TRBV18
TGTGCCAGCTCACCACCGGGACGGATACAAGAGACCCAGTACTTC CASSPPGRIQETQYF NA NA TRBJ2-5 TRBV18
TGTGCCCGCTACAGGGGAGGACAGCCCCAGCATTTT CARYRGGQPQHF TRBD1 NA TRBJ1-5 TRBV9
TGTGCCAGCAGTGCGAAGTCACTATGGTATGAGCAGTTCTTC CASSAKSLWYEQFF NA NA TRBJ2-1 TRBV6-1
TGTGCCAGCAGCTCCCCCACAGGGGCCGACTACGAGCAGTACTTC CASSSPTGADYEQYF TRBD1 NA TRBJ2-7 TRBV5-4
TGCGCCAGCAGCCAAAGAACGACCCGCAACTACGAGCAGTACTTC CASSQRTTRNYEQYF NA NA TRBJ2-7 TRBV4-3
TGTGCCAGCAGCGGCGGCGGGATTAGTTCCCGCAATGAGCAGTTCTTC CASSGGGISSRNEQFF NA NA TRBJ2-1 TRBV5-4
TGTGCCTGGGCTACAGGACAGCTTACTCCCGAGCAGTACTTC CAWATGQLTPEQYF NA NA TRBJ2-7 TRBV30
TGTGCCAGCAGTTACGGGTCTGGGCCCCAGCATTTT CASSYGSGPQHF NA NA TRBJ1-5 TRBV6-5
TGTGCCAGCTCGTGGGGGAGACAAGAGACCCAGTACTTC CASSWGRQETQYF NA NA TRBJ2-5 TRBV28
TGTGCCACCAGCAGAGATCTCTTCAACGAGCAGTACTTC CATSRDLFNEQYF NA NA TRBJ2-7 TRBV15
TGTGCCAGCAGCTACGACTACCACGAGCAGTACTTC CASSYDYHEQYF NA NA TRBJ2-7 TRBV7-2
TGCGCCAGCAGCCAAGGGCCGGTTGTAGATACGCAGTATTTT CASSQGPVVDTQYF NA NA TRBJ2-3 TRBV4-1
TGTGCCAGCAGCCAAGAACAGTATACGCAGTATTTT CASSQEQYTQYF NA NA TRBJ2-3 TRBV14
TGTGCCAGCAGCCCAACAGGTCGGCGGGATGCGGCCCAGCATTTT CASSPTGRRDAAQHF NA NA TRBJ1-5 TRBV11-2
TGTGCCTGGAGGGGTAGGGGGCAGGAGACCCAGTACTTC CAWRGRGQETQYF TRBD1 NA TRBJ2-5 TRBV30
TGTGCCAGCAGCTTAGTATTGACGTCCGGGGAGCTGTTTTTT CASSLVLTSGELFF NA NA TRBJ2-2 TRBV7-6
TGCAGCGTTCTAGGGCTTAGCACAGATACGCAGTATTTT CSVLGLSTDTQYF NA once TRBJ2-3 TRBV29-1
TGTGCCAGCAGCTTAGCCCGGAGCTACGAGCAGTACTTC CASSLARSYEQYF NA NA TRBJ2-7 TRBV7-9
TGTGCCAGCAGTCAAGATACGGGCCAAGAGACCCAGTACTTC CASSQDTGQETQYF NA NA TRBJ2-5 TRBV11-2
TGCGCCAGCAGCTTGGTGGCCGGGTCTGGCGGCTACACCTTC CASSLVAGSGGYTF NA NA TRBJ1-2 TRBV5-1
TGTGCCAGCAGCTCCCCGACCCTTGCCGGGTACGAGCAGTACTTC CASSSPTLAGYEQYF NA NA TRBJ2-7 TRBV5-4
TGTGCCAGCTCACCTGGATGGGGGATTTCGACAGATACGCAGTATTTT CASSPGWGISTDTQYF NA NA TRBJ2-3 TRBV18
TGCGCCAGCAGCCAAGATCTTGCAGGCCGCGCGGGAGAGACCCAGTACTTC CASSQDLAGRAGETQYF NA NA TRBJ2-5 TRBV4-1
TGTGCCAGCAGCTCAACGGGCCGAACCGGGCGCACAGATACGCAGTATTTT CASSSTGRTGRTDTQYF NA NA TRBJ2-3 TRBV7-6
TGTGCCAGCTCACCAGGGACTAGCGGAGGGGTAGCGCAGTTCTTC CASSPGTSGGVAQFF TRBD2 once TRBJ2-1 TRBV18